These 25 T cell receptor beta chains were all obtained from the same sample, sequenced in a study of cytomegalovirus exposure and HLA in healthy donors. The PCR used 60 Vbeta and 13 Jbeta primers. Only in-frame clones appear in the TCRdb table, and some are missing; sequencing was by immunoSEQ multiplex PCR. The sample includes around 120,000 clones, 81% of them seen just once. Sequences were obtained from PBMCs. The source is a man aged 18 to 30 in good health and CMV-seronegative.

CDR3 protein: CATSRDLLRGGNEQFF. CDR3 DNA sequence: TGTGCCACCAGCAGAGATCTCTTGCGGGGGGGGAATGAGCAGTTCTTC. The gene calls are TRBV15 and TRBJ2-1; TRBD2 agrees at 9 bases. The CDR3 extends over 16 amino acids. The V and J ends lost 0 bases and 7 bases, in that order; junction bases with no gene match: 7. Germline CDR1 LNHNV, CDR2 YYDKDF (reference sequence). The full variable domain, in which reference TRBV15 and TRBJ2-1 provide the parts outside the CDR3, is DAMVIQNPRYQVTQFGKPVTLSCSQTLNHNVMYWYQQKSSQAPKLLFHYYDKDFNNEADTPDNFQSRRPNTSFCFLDIRSPGLGDTAMYLCATSRDLLRGGNEQFFGPGTRLTVL.

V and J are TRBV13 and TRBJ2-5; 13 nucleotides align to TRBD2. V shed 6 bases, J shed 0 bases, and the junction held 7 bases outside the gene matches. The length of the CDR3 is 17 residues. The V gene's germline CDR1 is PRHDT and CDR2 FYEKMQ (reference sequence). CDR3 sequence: CASSLGLAGSYQETQYF. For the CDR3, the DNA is TGTGCCAGCAGTCTGGGACTAGCGGGGTCTTACCAAGAGACCCAGTACTTC.

CDR3 protein: CASSLGGRADTQYF. For the CDR3, the DNA is TGCGCCAGCAGCTTGGGGGGGCGGGCAGATACGCAGTATTTT. This chain connects TRBV5-1 to TRBJ2-3; possible D gene TRBD1, 6 bases. This CDR3 is built from 14 residues. Germline CDR1 reads SGHRS; CDR2 reads YFSETQ. V shed 0 bases and J shed 4 bases, with 9 bases lying between them.

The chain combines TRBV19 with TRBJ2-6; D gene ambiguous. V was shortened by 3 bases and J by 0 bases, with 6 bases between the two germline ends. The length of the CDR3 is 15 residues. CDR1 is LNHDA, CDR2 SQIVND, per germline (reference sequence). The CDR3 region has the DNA TGTGCCAGTAGTATCCCAGGCTCTGGGGCCAACGTCCTGACTTTC. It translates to CASSIPGSGANVLTF.

CDR3 amino acids: CAIRESRANGYTF. The CDR3 coding sequence is TGTGCCATCAGAGAAAGCAGGGCTAATGGCTACACCTTC. The chain employs TRBV10-3 and TRBJ1-2, with TRBD1 as a possible D gene (5 bases). Germline CDR1 is ENHRY and CDR2 is SYGVKD. This CDR3 has 13 residues. V gave up 6 bases and J gave up 6 bases, with 14 bases separating them.

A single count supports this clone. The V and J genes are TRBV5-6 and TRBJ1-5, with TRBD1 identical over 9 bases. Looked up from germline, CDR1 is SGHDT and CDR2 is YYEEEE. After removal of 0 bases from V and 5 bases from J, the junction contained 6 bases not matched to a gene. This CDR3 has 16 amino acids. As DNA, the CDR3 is TGTGCCAGCAGCTTGGGGGGAACAGGGGGCTATCAGCCCCAGCATTTT. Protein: CASSLGGTGGYQPQHF.

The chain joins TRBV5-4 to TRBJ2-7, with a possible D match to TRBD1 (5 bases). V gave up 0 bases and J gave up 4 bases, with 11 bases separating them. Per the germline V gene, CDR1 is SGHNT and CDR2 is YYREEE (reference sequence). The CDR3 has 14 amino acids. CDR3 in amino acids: CASSLGQNVYEQYF. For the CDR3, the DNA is TGTGCCAGCAGCTTGGGACAGAATGTTTACGAGCAGTACTTC.

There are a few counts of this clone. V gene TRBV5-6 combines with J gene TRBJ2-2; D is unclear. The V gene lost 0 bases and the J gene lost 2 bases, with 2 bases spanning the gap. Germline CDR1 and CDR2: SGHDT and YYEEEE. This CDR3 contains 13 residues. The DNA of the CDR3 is TGTGCCAGCAGCTTGGCAAACACCGGGGAGCTGTTTTTT. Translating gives CASSLANTGELFF. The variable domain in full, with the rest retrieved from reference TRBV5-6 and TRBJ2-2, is DAGVTQSPTHLIKTRGQQVTLRCSPKSGHDTVSWYQQALGQGPQFIFQYYEEEERQRGNFPDRFSGHQFPNYSSELNVNALLLGDSALYLCASSLANTGELFFGEGSRLTVL.

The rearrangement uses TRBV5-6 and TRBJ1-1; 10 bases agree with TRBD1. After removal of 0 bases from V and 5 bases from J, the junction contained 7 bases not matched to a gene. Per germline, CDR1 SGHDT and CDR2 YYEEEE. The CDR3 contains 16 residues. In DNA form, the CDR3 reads TGTGCCAGCAGCTTGGTGAGGGCGGACAGGGGGACTGAAGCTTTCTTT. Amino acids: CASSLVRADRGTEAFF.

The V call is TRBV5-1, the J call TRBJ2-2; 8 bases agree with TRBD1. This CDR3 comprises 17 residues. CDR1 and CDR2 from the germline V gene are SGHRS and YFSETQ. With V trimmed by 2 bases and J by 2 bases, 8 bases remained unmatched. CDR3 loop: CASSFDRGGLNTGELFF. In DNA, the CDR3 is TGCGCCAGCAGCTTCGACAGGGGAGGTTTAAACACCGGGGAGCTGTTTTTT.

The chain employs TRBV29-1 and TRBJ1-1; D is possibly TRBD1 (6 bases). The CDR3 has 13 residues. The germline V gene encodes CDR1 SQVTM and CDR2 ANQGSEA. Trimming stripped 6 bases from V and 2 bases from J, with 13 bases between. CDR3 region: CSVRTELNTEAFF. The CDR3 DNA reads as TGCAGCGTGAGGACAGAACTAAACACTGAAGCTTTCTTT.

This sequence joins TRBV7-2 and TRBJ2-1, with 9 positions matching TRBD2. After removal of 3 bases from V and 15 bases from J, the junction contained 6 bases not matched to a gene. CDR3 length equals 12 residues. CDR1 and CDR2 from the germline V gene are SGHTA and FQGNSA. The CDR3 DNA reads TGTGCCAGCAGCTTTAGCGGGGGCCCCCCGTTCTTC. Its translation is CASSFSGGPPFF.

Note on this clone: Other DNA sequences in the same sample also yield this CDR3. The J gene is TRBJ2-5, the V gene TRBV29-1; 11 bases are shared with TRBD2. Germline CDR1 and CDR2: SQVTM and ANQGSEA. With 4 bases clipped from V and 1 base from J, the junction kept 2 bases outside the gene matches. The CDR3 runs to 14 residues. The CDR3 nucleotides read TGCAGCGTTGGGCTAGCGGGGGGCCAAGAGACCCAGTACTTC. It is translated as CSVGLAGGQETQYF. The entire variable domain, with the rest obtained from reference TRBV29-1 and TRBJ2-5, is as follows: SAVISQKPSRDICQRGTSLTIQCQVDSQVTMMFWYRQQPGQSLTLIATANQGSEATYESGFVIDKFPISRPNLTFSTLTVSNMSPEDSSIYLCSVGLAGGQETQYFGPGTRLLVL.

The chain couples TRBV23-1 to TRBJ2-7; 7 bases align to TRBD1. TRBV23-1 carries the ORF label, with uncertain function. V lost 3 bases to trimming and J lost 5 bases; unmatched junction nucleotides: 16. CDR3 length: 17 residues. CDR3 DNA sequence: TGCGCCAGCAGTCACGAACCCTGGGGACAGTCGAGGAACGAGCAGTACTTC. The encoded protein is CASSHEPWGQSRNEQYF.

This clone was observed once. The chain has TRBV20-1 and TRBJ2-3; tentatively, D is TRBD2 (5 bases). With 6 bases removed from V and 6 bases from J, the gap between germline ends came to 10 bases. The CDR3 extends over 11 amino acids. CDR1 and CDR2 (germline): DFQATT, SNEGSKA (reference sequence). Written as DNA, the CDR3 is TGCAGTGCCCCGAGAGGGGATACGCAGTATTTT. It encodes CSAPRGDTQYF.

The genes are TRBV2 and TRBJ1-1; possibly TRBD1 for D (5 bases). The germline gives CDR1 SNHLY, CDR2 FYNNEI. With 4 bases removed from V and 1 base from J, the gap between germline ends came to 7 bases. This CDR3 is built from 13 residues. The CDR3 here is CASSADTNTEAFF. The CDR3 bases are TGTGCCAGCAGTGCGGACACGAACACTGAAGCTTTCTTT. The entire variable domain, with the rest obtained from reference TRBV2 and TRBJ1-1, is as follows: EPEVTQTPSHQVTQMGQEVILRCVPISNHLYFYWYRQILGQKVEFLVSFYNNEISEKSEIFDDQFSVERPDGSNFTLKIRSTKLEDSAMYFCASSADTNTEAFFGQGTRLTVV.

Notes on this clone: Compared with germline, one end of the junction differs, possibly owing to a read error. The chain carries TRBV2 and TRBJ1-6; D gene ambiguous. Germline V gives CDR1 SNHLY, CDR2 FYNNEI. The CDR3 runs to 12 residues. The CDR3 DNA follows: TGTGCCAGCAGTGGTAGTAATCCACCCCTCCACTTT. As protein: CASSGSNPPLHF.

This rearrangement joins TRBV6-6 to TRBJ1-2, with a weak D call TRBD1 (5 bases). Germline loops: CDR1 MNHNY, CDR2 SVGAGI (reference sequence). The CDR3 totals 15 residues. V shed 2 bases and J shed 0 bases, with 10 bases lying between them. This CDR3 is CASSYDGGANYGYTF. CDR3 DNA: TGTGCCAGCAGTTACGACGGGGGGGCTAACTATGGCTACACCTTC.

CDR3 sequence (DNA): TGTGCCAGCAGTGAACTAACAGCTAACCTCTATGGCTACACCTTC. Protein sequence: CASSELTANLYGYTF. This chain joins TRBV2 and TRBJ1-2; no firm D call. Germline loops: CDR1 SNHLY, CDR2 FYNNEI. Deletions cut 2 bases from V and 4 bases from J, with 14 bases between. CDR3 size: 15 residues.

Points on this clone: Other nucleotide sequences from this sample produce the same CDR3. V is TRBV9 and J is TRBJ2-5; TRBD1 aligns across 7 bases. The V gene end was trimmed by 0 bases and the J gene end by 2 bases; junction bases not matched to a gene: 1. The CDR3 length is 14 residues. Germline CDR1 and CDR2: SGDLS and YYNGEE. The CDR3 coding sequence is TGTGCCAGCAGCGTAGGGACAGGTCAAGAGACCCAGTACTTC. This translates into CASSVGTGQETQYF.

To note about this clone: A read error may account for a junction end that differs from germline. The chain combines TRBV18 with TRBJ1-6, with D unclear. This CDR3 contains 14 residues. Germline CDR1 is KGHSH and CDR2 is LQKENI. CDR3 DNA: TGTGCCAGCCCACCATTGGAGTCTAATTCACCCCTCCACTTT. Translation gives CASPPLESNSPLHF.

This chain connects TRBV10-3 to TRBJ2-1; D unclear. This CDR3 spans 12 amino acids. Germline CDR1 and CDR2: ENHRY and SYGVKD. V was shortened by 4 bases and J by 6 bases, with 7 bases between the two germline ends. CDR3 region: CAISGGGNEQFF. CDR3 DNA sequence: TGTGCCATCAGTGGTGGCGGCAATGAGCAGTTCTTC.

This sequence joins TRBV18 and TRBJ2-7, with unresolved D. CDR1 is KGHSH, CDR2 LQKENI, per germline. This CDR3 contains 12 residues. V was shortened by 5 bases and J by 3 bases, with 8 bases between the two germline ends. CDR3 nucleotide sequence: TGTGCCAGCTCAACCCAGCGCTACGAGCAGTACTTC. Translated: CASSTQRYEQYF.

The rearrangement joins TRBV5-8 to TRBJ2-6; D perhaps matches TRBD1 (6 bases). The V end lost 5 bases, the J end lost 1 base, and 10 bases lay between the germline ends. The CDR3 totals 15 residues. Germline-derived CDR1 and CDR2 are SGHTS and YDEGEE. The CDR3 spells CASRLTGSGANVLTF. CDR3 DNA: TGTGCCAGCAGACTTACAGGGTCTGGGGCCAACGTCCTGACTTTC. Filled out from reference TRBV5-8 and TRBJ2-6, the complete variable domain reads EAGVTQSPTHLIKTRGQQATLRCSPISGHTSVYWYQQALGLGLQFLLWYDEGEERNRGNFPPRFSGRQFPNYSSELNVNALELEDSALYLCASRLTGSGANVLTFGAGSRLTVL.

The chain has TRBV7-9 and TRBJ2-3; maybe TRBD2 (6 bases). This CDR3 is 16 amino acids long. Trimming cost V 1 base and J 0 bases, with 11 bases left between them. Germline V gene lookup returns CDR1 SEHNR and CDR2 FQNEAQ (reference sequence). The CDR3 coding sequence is TGTGCCAGCAGCTTAGTGGCGGGGCCAAGCACAGATACGCAGTATTTT. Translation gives CASSLVAGPSTDTQYF.